The clone carrying this T cell receptor beta chain was counted only a few times. Its target is not known. TCRdb itself ran the reads through MiXCR, one entry per CDR3 protein. The sample lists approximately 500,000 distinct CDR3 sequences, approximately 10% occurring once. This record belongs to a study of T cell repertoires in cytomegalovirus infection. Study context: Carrying CMV and the relevant HLA type showed in public TCR beta signatures. Study-wide points: Cumulative public TCR beta family frequency identified CMV carriers with the relevant HLA. Predominance within the ex vivo response was attributable to HLA-C-restricted CMV-specific TCR beta clonotypes.

Sequenced input: PBMCs. This sequence originates from a human donor in good health (CMV status not recorded). Some clones in this sample may be carry-over from other donors' samples.

DNA for the CDR3: TGTGCCAGCAGCTTTGACCTATACAGCTATGGCTACACCTTC. Translated, it gives CASSFDLYSYGYTF. The V and J genes are TRBV5-5 and TRBJ1-2; D is undetermined. Germline V CDR1 and CDR2: SGHKS, YYEKEE (reference sequence). The V end lost 2 bases, the J end lost 4 bases, and 12 bases lay between the germline ends. The CDR3 spans 14 residues.